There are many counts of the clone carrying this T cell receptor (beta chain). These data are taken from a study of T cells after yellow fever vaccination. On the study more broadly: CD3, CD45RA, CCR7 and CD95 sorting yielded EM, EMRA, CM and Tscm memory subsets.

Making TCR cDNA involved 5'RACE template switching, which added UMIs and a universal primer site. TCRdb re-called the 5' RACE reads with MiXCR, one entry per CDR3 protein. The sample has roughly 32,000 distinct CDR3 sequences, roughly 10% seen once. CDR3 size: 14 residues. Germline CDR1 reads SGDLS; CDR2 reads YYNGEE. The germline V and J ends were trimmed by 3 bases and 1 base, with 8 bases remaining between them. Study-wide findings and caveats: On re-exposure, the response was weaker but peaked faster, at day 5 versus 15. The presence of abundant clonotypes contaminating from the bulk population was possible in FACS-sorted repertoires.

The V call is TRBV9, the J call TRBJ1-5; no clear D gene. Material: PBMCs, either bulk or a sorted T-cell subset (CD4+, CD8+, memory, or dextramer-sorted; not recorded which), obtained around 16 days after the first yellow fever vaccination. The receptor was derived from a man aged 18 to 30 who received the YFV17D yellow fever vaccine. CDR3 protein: CASSAPPSNQPQHF. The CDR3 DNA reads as TGTGCCAGCAGCGCCCCCCCAAGCAATCAGCCCCAGCATTTT.